This T cell receptor (beta chain) came from a study of cytomegalovirus exposure and HLA in healthy donors. The overall study: Drawn from HLA-typed donors, 80 million to 95 million unique TCRs were held in an early data release.

The CDR3 covers 17 residues. V was trimmed by 0 bases and J by 6 bases, leaving 21 bases between them. Germline V gene data show CDR1 as SGHDT and CDR2 as YYEEEE. PCR primers comprised 60 Vbeta and 13 Jbeta primers. Produced via immunoSEQ multiplex PCR; TCRdb's table is partial and in-frame only. The sample comprises under 200,000 clones, roughly 81% of which are singletons, and about 2.7% rests with the top ten. Overall study results and limits: TCR beta V- and J-gene trimming, according to a later analysis, was linked to a missense DCLRE1C variant. Judged likely to be a sequencing artifact was a cluster of highly shared sequence variants. Several top significant clusters appeared, in a later analysis, to be linked to common viral pathogens.

This clone was seen more than once but under ten times. Its antigen remains unknown. Sequences were obtained from PBMCs. The clonotype originates from a man younger than 45 in good health and CMV-seropositive. The chain employs TRBV5-6 and TRBJ1-1, with D possibly TRBD1 on 6 matching bases. The CDR3 region is CASSLGWRVTGPPEAFF. The CDR3 coding sequence is TGTGCCAGCAGCTTGGGCTGGCGCGTGACAGGACCGCCTGAAGCTTTCTTT. Full variable domain (remainder filled in from reference TRBV5-6 and TRBJ1-1): DAGVTQSPTHLIKTRGQQVTLRCSPKSGHDTVSWYQQALGQGPQFIFQYYEEEERQRGNFPDRFSGHQFPNYSSELNVNALLLGDSALYLCASSLGWRVTGPPEAFFGQGTRLTVV.